The 3 T cell receptor beta chains given below trace back to one sample, sequenced in a study of early T cells in non-severe SARS-CoV-2 infection. TCRdb re-called the 5' RACE reads through MiXCR, storing one row per CDR3 protein. The repertoire holds around 75,000 distinct CDR3 sequences, with 9.5% as singletons. The specimen sequenced was whole blood. The receptors come from an adult who was a healthcare worker with PCR-confirmed SARS-CoV-2 infection or an uninfected control (not recorded which).

This clonotype occurred a few times. The V call is TRBV4-2, the J call TRBJ2-1; D tentatively fits TRBD1 or TRBD2 (6 bases each). The V gene lost 0 bases and the J gene lost 8 bases, with 17 bases spanning the gap. The CDR3 is 16 amino acids. Germline V gene lookup returns CDR1 LGHNA and CDR2 YNFKEQ. CDR3 amino acids: CASSQEGVDRRDEQFF. The CDR3 DNA reads as TGTGCCAGCAGCCAAGAAGGCGTTGACAGGAGGGATGAGCAGTTCTTC.

This clonotype was detected ten times or more. J is TRBJ2-5 and V is TRBV20-1; the match to TRBD1 covers 8 bases. J lost 1 base, V lost 5 bases, and 3 bases had no gene match. The V gene's germline CDR1 is DFQATT and CDR2 SNEGSKA (reference sequence). The CDR3 consists of 13 residues. CDR3 nucleotide sequence: TGCAGTGCTCAGACAGGGGCCCAAGAGACCCAGTACTTC. It is translated as CSAQTGAQETQYF.

This clonotype was counted ten times or more. The V gene is TRBV7-6, the J gene TRBJ2-3; 7 positions match TRBD2. This CDR3 region has 14 residues. Trimming at V came to 4 bases and at J to 5 bases, leaving 6 bases not matched to a gene. Per the germline V gene, CDR1 is SGHVS and CDR2 is FNYEAQ. The CDR3 here is CASSSGLVGDTQYF. CDR3 DNA sequence: TGTGCCAGCAGCTCCGGACTAGTGGGAGATACGCAGTATTTT.